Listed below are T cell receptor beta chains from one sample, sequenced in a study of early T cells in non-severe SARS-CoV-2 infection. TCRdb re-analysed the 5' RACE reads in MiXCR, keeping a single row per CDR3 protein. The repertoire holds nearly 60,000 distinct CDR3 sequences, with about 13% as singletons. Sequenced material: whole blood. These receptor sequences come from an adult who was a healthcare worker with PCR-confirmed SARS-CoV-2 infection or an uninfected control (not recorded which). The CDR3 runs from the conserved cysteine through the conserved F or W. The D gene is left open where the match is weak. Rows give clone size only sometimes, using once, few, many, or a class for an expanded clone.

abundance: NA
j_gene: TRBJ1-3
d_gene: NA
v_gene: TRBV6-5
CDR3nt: TGTGCCAGCAGTTACTCAACGAGCCACTCTGGAAACACCATATATTTT
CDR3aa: CASSYSTSHSGNTIYF

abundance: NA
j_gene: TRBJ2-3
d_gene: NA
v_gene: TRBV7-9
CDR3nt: TGTGCCAGCAGCCCACCCTTAACGAGCACAGATACGCAGTATTTT
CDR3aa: CASSPPLTSTDTQYF

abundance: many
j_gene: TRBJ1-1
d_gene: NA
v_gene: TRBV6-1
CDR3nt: TGTGCCAGCAGTGCGACAGACAAGAACACTGAAGCTTTCTTT
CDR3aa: CASSATDKNTEAFF

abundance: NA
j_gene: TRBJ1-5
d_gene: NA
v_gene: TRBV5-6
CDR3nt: TGTGCCAGCAGCTTGGCGGGACCCCGTTACGGGGGCAATCAGCCCCAGCATTTT
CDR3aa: CASSLAGPRYGGNQPQHF

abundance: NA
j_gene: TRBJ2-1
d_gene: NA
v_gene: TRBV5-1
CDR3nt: TGCGCCAGCAGCTTCCGTGGGGACAATGAGCAGTTCTTC
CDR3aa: CASSFRGDNEQFF

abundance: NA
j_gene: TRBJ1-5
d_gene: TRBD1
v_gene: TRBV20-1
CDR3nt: TGCAGTGCTAGGGGGCAGGGGGGCGCGAGCAATCAGCCCCAGCATTTT
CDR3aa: CSARGQGGASNQPQHF

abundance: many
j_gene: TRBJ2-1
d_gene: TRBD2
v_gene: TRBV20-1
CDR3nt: TGCAGTGCCTCGGATCTTGCGGGAGTGGCGCAGTTCTTC
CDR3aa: CSASDLAGVAQFF

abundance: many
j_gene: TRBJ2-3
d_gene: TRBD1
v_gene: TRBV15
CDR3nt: TGTGCCACCAGCTGGGACAGGGAACGTTATACGCAGTATTTT
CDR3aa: CATSWDRERYTQYF

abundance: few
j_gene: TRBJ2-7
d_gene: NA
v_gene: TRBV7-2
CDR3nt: TGTGCCAGCAGCTTAGGGCCAGCTGGGCTCGGCGGTTACGAGCAGTACTTC
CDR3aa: CASSLGPAGLGGYEQYF

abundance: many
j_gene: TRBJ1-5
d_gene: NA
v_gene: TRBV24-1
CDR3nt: TGTGCCACCAGGGGAGAGAGCAATCAGCCCCAGCATTTT
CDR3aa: CATRGESNQPQHF

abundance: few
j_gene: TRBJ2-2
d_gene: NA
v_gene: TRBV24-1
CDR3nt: TGTGCCACCAGTGGGTCGGCGGGGGAGCTGTTTTTT
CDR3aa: CATSGSAGELFF

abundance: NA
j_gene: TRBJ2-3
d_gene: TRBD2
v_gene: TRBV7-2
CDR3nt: TGTGCCAGCAGGGCTAGCGGGAGCGGAACAGATACGCAGTATTTT
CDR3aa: CASRASGSGTDTQYF

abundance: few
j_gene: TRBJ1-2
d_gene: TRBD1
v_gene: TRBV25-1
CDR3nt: TGTGCCAGCAGTGAATCAGGGGGCTATGGCTACACCTTC
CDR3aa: CASSESGGYGYTF